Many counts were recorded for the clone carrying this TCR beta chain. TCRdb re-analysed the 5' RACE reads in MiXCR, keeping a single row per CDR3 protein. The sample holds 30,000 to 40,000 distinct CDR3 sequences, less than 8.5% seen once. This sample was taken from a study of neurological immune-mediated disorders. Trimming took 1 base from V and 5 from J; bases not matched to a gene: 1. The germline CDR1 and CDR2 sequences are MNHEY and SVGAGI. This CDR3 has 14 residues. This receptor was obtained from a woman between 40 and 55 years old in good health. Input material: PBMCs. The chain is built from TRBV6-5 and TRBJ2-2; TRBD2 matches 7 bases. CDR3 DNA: TGTGCCAGCAGTTACTGGGGGGGTACCGGGGAGCTGTTTTTT. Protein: CASSYWGGTGELFF.